The T cell receptor (beta chain) under discussion was sequenced for a study of early T cells in non-severe SARS-CoV-2 infection (dated by TCRdb to the early 2020s). Describing the broader study: Because TCR sequencing relied on bulk RNA taken from unsorted whole blood, pairing of alpha and beta chains was not possible. General findings and caveats noted by the study authors: VDJdb matching was skewed toward anti-spike CD8 responses and likely underestimated virus-specific expansions, missing private and CD4 specificities.

Library method: 5' RACE. Sequencing instrument: NextSeq 500. To correct for sequencing error and PCR bias, the TCR library protocol tagged individual cDNA molecules with unique molecular identifiers. Sequencing covered both TCR alpha and beta chains, and within each sample the abundances of alpha and beta sequences were tightly co-correlated. The source study handled its data this way. Decombinator V4 was used to annotate TCR sequences for V gene, J gene and CDR3. Expanded TCRs were defined as changing significantly between any two time points under a Poisson model with p below 0.0001. TCR abundances were normalised to the total number of TCRs sequenced per sample and were expressed as counts per million. MAIT TCRs were defined by TRAV1-2 paired with TRAJ12, TRAJ20 or TRAJ33, and iNKT TCRs by TRAV10 paired with TRAJ18. VDJdb, accessed 1 November 2021, was searched for CMV, EBV and SARS-CoV-2 annotated TCRs, with TCRs annotated for multiple antigens excluded. The public reads were reprocessed in TCRdb via fastp at Q25 and MiXCR, keeping in-frame beta chains. Rows with one shared CDR3 protein collapse into an entry with the most common genes and DNA. The V and J calls here are based on TCRdb, not the publication. This sample lists 80,000 or so distinct CDR3 sequences; about an eighth were detected once. Clones ranked in the top ten supply about 3% of the sample.

About this clonotype: Its antigen specificity is not known. No much larger clone exists at a distance of one base, and base qualities are not known.

Set within a cohort of healthcare workers in London, UK, this nested case-control study involved weekly PCR testing of nasopharyngeal swabs along with blood sampling. Healthcare workers were recruited during the week of the UK lockdown, between 23 and 31 March 2020, and followed weekly for up to roughly 15 weeks. The CDR3 covers 15 residues, taking in both the cysteine and the phenylalanine. Here the CDR3 DNA is all that survives: 45 bases in frame from base 1. Between the V and J ends, shortened by 0 bases and 4 bases respectively, the junction contains 13 bases. The CDR1 and CDR2 encoded by the germline V gene are MNHEY and SVGEGT.

The chain employs TRBV6-2 or TRBV6-3 and TRBJ2-7, with a weak D call of TRBD2 (6 bases match). The source of this sequence is an adult who was a healthcare worker with PCR-confirmed SARS-CoV-2 infection or an uninfected control (not recorded which). Specimen: whole blood. The CDR3 corresponds to CASSYSGTSLYEQYF. The DNA reads TGTGCCAGCAGTTACTCTGGGACTTCCCTGTACGAGCAGTACTTC.